This T cell receptor beta chain was sequenced for a study of blood T cells in healthy people across ages. Study as a whole: About one barcoded beta molecule was captured per two T cells (by template switching).

Isolation recovered at least 6.5 million PBMCs from every sample. Germline V lookup: CDR1 MNHNS, CDR2 SASEGT. This CDR3 contains 17 residues. Losses at the gene ends were 6 bases for V and 2 bases for J; bases not matched to a gene: 14. This clonotype has only a few counts. Together with a sample-barcoded 5' primer, a J-beta primer mix was included in a second PCR lasting about 6 to 11 cycles. TCRdb recomputed calls from the 5' RACE reads with MiXCR, one row per CDR3 protein. The sample holds 1.5 million to 2 million distinct CDR3 sequences, more than 35% seen once. The rearrangement links TRBV6-1 to TRBJ2-5; 8 bases map to TRBD2. Material: blood. This TCR was recovered from a human donor in good health. The CDR3 loop is CASSPRGGAGGQETQYF. In DNA form, the CDR3 reads TGTGCCAGCAGCCCCCGGGGAGGGGCGGGGGGTCAAGAGACCCAGTACTTC.